Each of the 15 T cell receptor beta chains below was sequenced from the same sample in a study of blood T cell repertoires in COVID-19. Only in-frame clones appear in the TCRdb table, and some are missing; sequencing was by immunoSEQ multiplex PCR. The table has around 46,000 clones, 77% seen once. The sample was peripheral blood. These receptors came from a human donor with active or convalescent COVID-19. The donor label of this sample is uncertain.

This chain connects TRBV5-1 to TRBJ2-1; 9 nucleotides match TRBD1. The CDR3 has 16 amino acids. Trimming cost V 0 bases and J 6 bases; bases outside gene matches: 7. Germline V CDR1 and CDR2: SGHRS, YFSETQ. The CDR3 region is CASSLGGTGSRNEQFF. In nucleotides, the CDR3 is TGCGCCAGCAGCTTGGGTGGGACAGGGTCTCGCAATGAGCAGTTCTTC.

V usage is TRBV11-2 and J usage is TRBJ1-6; maybe TRBD1 (6 bases). V lost 1 base and J 6 bases, leaving 13 bases between the germline ends. Germline CDR1 reads SGHAT; CDR2 reads FQNNGV. The CDR3 extends over 16 amino acids. The CDR3 DNA sequence: TGTGCCAGCAGCTTAGCCCCACTGGGGGCTAATTCACCCCTCCACTTT. It translates to CASSLAPLGANSPLHF.

The chain employs TRBV6-2 or TRBV6-3 and TRBJ2-1; the D gene is possibly TRBD2 (5 bases). This CDR3 region has 13 residues. Trimming removed 6 bases from V and 6 bases from J, with 12 bases in between. The germline V gene has CDR1 MNHEY and CDR2 SVGEGT. The DNA for the CDR3 is TGTGCCAGCAGCAACGACCGGGGCAATGAGCAGTTCTTC. Translating gives CASSNDRGNEQFF.

This chain links TRBV4-1 with TRBJ1-6; TRBD1 aligns across 7 bases. After removal of 0 bases from V and 8 bases from J, the junction contained 4 bases not matched to a gene. The CDR3 has 15 amino acids. Germline V gene data show CDR1 as MGHRA and CDR2 as YSYEKL. This chain's CDR3 is CASSQEGGQHSPLHF. CDR3 coding DNA: TGCGCCAGCAGCCAAGAAGGGGGACAGCATTCACCCCTCCACTTT.

In its sample, this clone was seen once. The chain uses TRBV10-3 and TRBJ1-3; weak D call: TRBD1 (5 bases). V was trimmed by 3 bases and J by 4 bases, leaving 19 bases between them. The CDR3 length is 17 residues. Germline V lookup: CDR1 ENHRY, CDR2 SYGVKD. Here the CDR3 DNA reads TGTGCCATCAGTGATATATCCGCAGGGATTTCGGGAAACACCATATATTTT. This sequence encodes CAISDISAGISGNTIYF.

This chain links TRBV3-1 (or the pseudogene TRBV3-2) with TRBJ1-5; D is uncertain. The CDR3 is 16 residues long. The germline V gene has CDR1 LGHDT and CDR2 YNNKEL (reference sequence). V gave up 1 base and J gave up 4 bases, with 14 bases separating them. Here the CDR3 DNA reads TGTGCCAGCAGCCAAGGGGCGTCGGCCACAAATCAGCCCCAGCATTTT. It translates to CASSQGASATNQPQHF.

This CDR3 is CAISGTSGASYEQYF. The CDR3 DNA reads TGTGCCATCAGTGGGACTAGCGGGGCTTCCTACGAGCAGTACTTC. This sequence joins TRBV10-3 and TRBJ2-7; 12 bases match TRBD2. Germline V lookup: CDR1 ENHRY, CDR2 SYGVKD. This CDR3 is 15 amino acids long. Trimming took 4 bases from V and 1 from J; bases not matched to a gene: 2.

This clone was recorded once. The chain carries TRBV19 and TRBJ2-1, with 7 bases matching TRBD1. The germline V gene has CDR1 LNHDA and CDR2 SQIVND (reference sequence). The CDR3 consists of 16 residues. V lost 6 bases to trimming and J lost 1 base; unmatched junction nucleotides: 9. In nucleotides, the CDR3 is TGTGCCAGTAGCGCCCTAGTGACAGGGTCCTACAATGAGCAGTTCTTC. Translation: CASSALVTGSYNEQFF.

The chain couples TRBV4-1 to TRBJ2-7; TRBD2 agrees at 8 bases. Germline CDR1 and CDR2: MGHRA and YSYEKL. V was pared by 1 base and J by 2 bases, with 4 bases of the junction left unmatched. The CDR3 spans 15 residues. The CDR3 loop is CASSQALAVPYEQYF. DNA of the CDR3: TGCGCCAGCAGCCAAGCACTAGCGGTTCCCTACGAGCAGTACTTC.

Only a few counts were recorded for this clone. The chain employs TRBV11-3 and TRBJ1-5; D ambiguous. Germline V gives CDR1 SGHNT, CDR2 YENEEA. The germline V and J ends were trimmed by 5 bases and 5 bases, with 10 bases remaining between them. This CDR3 comprises 13 residues. The CDR3 protein is CASSLSLDQPQHF. The CDR3 DNA follows: TGTGCCAGCAGCCTTAGTTTGGATCAGCCCCAGCATTTT.

This clone occurred once. V gene TRBV2 combines with J gene TRBJ2-2, with a weak D call TRBD1 (6 bases). Germline CDR1 is SNHLY and CDR2 is FYNNEI. The V gene lost 10 bases and the J gene lost 3 bases, with 15 bases spanning the gap. The CDR3 spans 14 residues. CDR3 DNA sequence: TGTGCCACAGTTGGGGGCGTGGACACCGGGGAGCTGTTTTTT. Encoded protein: CATVGGVDTGELFF.

J is TRBJ2-1 and V is TRBV19; 7 bases match TRBD2. The V and J ends lost 6 bases and 1 base, in that order; junction bases with no gene match: 12. Germline V gene data show CDR1 as LNHDA and CDR2 as SQIVND (reference sequence). The CDR3 is made up of 17 amino acids. This chain's CDR3 is CASRWGREGSSYNEQFF. CDR3 in DNA: TGTGCCAGTAGATGGGGAAGGGAGGGGTCGTCCTACAATGAGCAGTTCTTC.

The count of this clone is one. This rearrangement joins TRBV7-9 to TRBJ2-7; possibly TRBD2 for D (5 bases). Trimming cost V 3 bases and J 7 bases, with 10 bases left between them. Per the germline V gene, CDR1 is SEHNR and CDR2 is FQNEAQ (reference sequence). The CDR3 sequence is 12 residues long. In DNA form, the CDR3 reads TGTGCCAGCAGCTTTGATTCGGGAGAGCAGTACTTC. It codes for CASSFDSGEQYF.

V is TRBV19 and J is TRBJ2-7; 10 nucleotides agree with TRBD2. The germline V gene encodes CDR1 LNHDA and CDR2 SQIVND (reference sequence). The J segment lost 5 bases and the V segment lost 5 bases, leaving 12 bases of the junction unmatched. The CDR3 has 16 residues. CDR3 sequence reads: CASSSTSSGSAHEQYF. The CDR3 nucleotides read TGTGCCAGTAGTTCCACTTCTAGCGGGAGCGCCCACGAGCAGTACTTC.

The CDR3: CASRRDRATDTQYF. The CDR3 DNA reads TGCGCCAGCAGAAGGGACAGGGCCACAGATACGCAGTATTTT. V is TRBV10-2 and J is TRBJ2-3; 9 bases are a match to TRBD1. Germline loops: CDR1 WSHSY, CDR2 SAAADI. V lost 6 bases and J lost 2; bases outside the gene matches: 3. The CDR3 is 14 residues long.